This T cell receptor beta chain emerged from a study of patients and donors after allogeneic stem cell transplantation. The CDR3 is 12 amino acids. V was clipped by 6 bases and J by 2 bases, with 4 bases between them. This clonotype appeared many times. MiXCR was run by TCRdb on the RT-PCR reads, yielding one entry per CDR3 protein. Of 70,000 or so distinct CDR3 sequences in the sample, more than 25% were seen once. The receptor's source is a human donor who was either an allogeneic HSCT recipient or a stem cell or donor lymphocyte infusion donor (not recorded which). It is not recorded whose cells these are; they may come from a transplant donor. The chain links TRBV12-3 or TRBV12-4 to TRBJ2-2, with no clear D. The sequenced material came from blood, either unsorted or a sorted T cell fraction (not recorded which). DNA of the CDR3: TGTGCCAGCAGCCTAAACACCGGGGAGCTGTTTTTT. Encoded protein: CASSLNTGELFF.